This T cell receptor beta chain was retrieved from a study of shared clonotypes between healthy human individuals. As for the study in general: Two women and a few men aged 18 to 49 made up the donors.

CD45RO-negative CD8 cells positively selected for CCR7 made up the naive population, which excluded terminally differentiated effector memory CD45RA+ cells. Recent acute infections and vaccinations were absent in the healthy HIV-negative adult donors. Notes on this clone: Other DNA sequences in this sample translate to the same CDR3.

Profiling relied on immunoSEQ multiplex PCR, and the TCRdb table lists in-frame clones only, not all of them. Of about 590,000 clones listed, roughly 96% were seen once; the top ten hold over 0.09%. Per germline, CDR1 SGHRS and CDR2 YFSETQ. The V gene lost 4 bases and the J gene lost 0 bases, with 7 bases spanning the gap. The CDR3 contains 13 residues. The chain couples TRBV5-1 to TRBJ1-2; TRBD1 is a possible D gene (5 bases). The origin of this receptor is a woman younger than 45 in good health. The material sequenced was naive CD8+ T cells sorted from blood. The CDR3 DNA follows: TGCGCCAGCAGCCTAGGGGCTAACTATGGCTACACCTTC. Its protein product is CASSLGANYGYTF.